Each of the 21 T cell receptor beta chains below was sequenced from the same sample in a study of identical twins. Each CDR3 protein is one row after TCRdb ran MiXCR on the 5' RACE reads. Here the sample spans 250,000 to 300,000 distinct CDR3 sequences, roughly 10% being singletons. In addition, the sample was reused for a study of yellow fever vaccine responses in identical twins.

The specimen sequenced was CD8+ T cells sorted from blood. These receptors all stem from a woman younger than 35 in good health.

In this sample, this clonotype turned up many times. The chain carries TRBV4-3 and TRBJ2-7, with a tentative D call TRBD2 (5 bases). The CDR3 loop spans 15 amino acids. Germline CDR1 reads LGHNA; CDR2 reads YSLEER. V gave up 0 bases and J gave up 1 base, with 10 bases separating them. The CDR3 DNA reads TGCGCCAGCAGCCAAGATCGAACTAGGTCCTACGAGCAGTACTTC. Its protein product is CASSQDRTRSYEQYF.

This clonotype was found a few times. This chain links TRBV5-1 with TRBJ2-1, with 13 bases identical to TRBD2. The ends lost 4 bases at V and 8 bases at J; junction bases unmatched: 6. The length of the CDR3 is 15 residues. Germline values: CDR1 SGHRS, CDR2 YFSETQ. The CDR3 sequence: CASSPGTSGTDEQFF. The CDR3 DNA reads TGCGCCAGCAGCCCGGGGACTAGCGGGACCGATGAGCAGTTCTTC. The whole variable domain, remainder taken from reference TRBV5-1 and TRBJ2-1, is KAGVTQTPRYLIKTRGQQVTLSCSPISGHRSVSWYQQTPGQGLQFLFEYFSETQRNKGNFPGRFSGRQFSNSRSEMNVSTLELGDSALYLCASSPGTSGTDEQFFGPGTRLTVL.

This clonotype appeared a few times. The chain links TRBV19 to TRBJ2-3; no clear D gene. Germline V gene lookup returns CDR1 LNHDA and CDR2 SQIVND (reference sequence). The CDR3 sequence is 11 residues long. Trimming cost V 5 bases and J 4 bases, with 4 bases left between them. CDR3 coding DNA: TGTGCCAGTAGTCGGGCAGATACGCAGTATTTT. Its protein product is CASSRADTQYF.

The chain is built from TRBV29-1 and TRBJ2-3; 7 nucleotides align to TRBD1. Germline assignment: CDR1 SQVTM and CDR2 ANQGSEA. The J segment lost 4 bases and the V segment lost 1 base, leaving 8 bases of the junction unmatched. The CDR3 spans 15 residues. The CDR3 nucleotides are TGCAGCGTTGAAGCGTACAGGGGTCCACCAGATACGCAGTATTTT. Translating it yields CSVEAYRGPPDTQYF.

This clonotype was recorded a few times. The CDR3 reads CASSLDSVGEKLFF. The CDR3 DNA reads TGTGCCAGCAGTTTAGACTCGGTCGGTGAAAAACTGTTTTTT. This chain links TRBV12-3 or TRBV12-4 with TRBJ1-4, with unresolved D. The CDR3 runs to 14 residues. Deletions cut 1 base from V and 7 bases from J, with 10 bases between.

The chain has TRBV27 and TRBJ2-1; perhaps D is TRBD1 or TRBD2 (5 bases each). The V end was cut by 4 bases, the J end by 0 bases, with 7 bases between. This CDR3 spans 14 amino acids. The germline V gene encodes CDR1 MNHEY and CDR2 SMNVEV (reference sequence). This CDR3 reads CASSWGSSYNEQFF. The CDR3 DNA reads as TGTGCCAGCAGTTGGGGGAGCTCCTACAATGAGCAGTTCTTC.

The chain has TRBV10-3 and TRBJ2-3; a possible D gene is TRBD1 (5 bases). V was cut by 0 bases and J by 1 base, with 8 bases left in between. CDR3 length: 15 residues. Germline lookup yields CDR1 ENHRY and CDR2 SYGVKD. The chain's CDR3 is CAISESVGRTDTQYF. The CDR3 DNA reads as TGTGCCATCAGTGAGTCGGTGGGGCGCACAGATACGCAGTATTTT.

This clonotype came up a few times. The chain joins TRBV25-1 to TRBJ2-5; TRBD2 is a possible D gene (6 bases). The V gene's germline CDR1 is MGHDK and CDR2 SYGVNS. The V end lost 10 bases, the J end lost 5 bases, and 14 bases lay between the germline ends. The CDR3 runs to 12 residues. CDR3 bases: TGTGCCACCGTGGGCGGGGTCGAGACCCAGTACTTC. Translated, it gives CATVGGVETQYF. The full variable domain, rest sourced from reference TRBV25-1 and TRBJ2-5, is EADIYQTPRYLVIGTGKKITLECSQTMGHDKMYWYQQDPGMELHLIHYSYGVNSTEKGDLSSESTVSRIRTEHFPLTLESARPSHTSQYLCATVGGVETQYFGPGTRLLVL.

This clonotype was observed a few times. J is TRBJ2-2 and V is TRBV29-1; D perhaps matches TRBD1 (7 bases). Germline loops: CDR1 SQVTM, CDR2 ANQGSEA. This CDR3 is built from 15 residues. V was pared by 4 bases and J by 5 bases, with 17 bases between. The CDR3 is CSVGKGGAGTGELFF. CDR3 nucleotide sequence: TGCAGCGTTGGGAAAGGGGGCGCGGGGACCGGGGAGCTGTTTTTT.

This clonotype appeared many times. The chain carries TRBV7-2 and TRBJ2-7, with TRBD2 matching 13 bases. This CDR3 comprises 15 residues. The germline CDR1 and CDR2 sequences are SGHTA and FQGNSA. V was clipped by 5 bases and J by 4 bases; unmatched bases: 5. The CDR3 region has the DNA TGTGCCAGCAGCCCAGGACTAGCGGGAGTTTACGAGCAGTACTTC. Protein product: CASSPGLAGVYEQYF.

The V call is TRBV27, the J call TRBJ2-2; D unclear. Trimming stripped 8 bases from V and 6 bases from J, with 7 bases between. Germline V gene lookup returns CDR1 MNHEY and CDR2 SMNVEV (reference sequence). The CDR3 totals 11 residues. The CDR3 reads CASEASGELFF. CDR3 DNA sequence: TGTGCCAGCGAGGCGTCCGGGGAGCTGTTTTTT.

This clonotype came up a few times. This rearrangement joins TRBV27 to TRBJ2-3; possibly TRBD2 for D (6 bases). The V gene lost 5 bases and the J gene lost 6 bases, with 12 bases spanning the gap. In germline, CDR1 is MNHEY, CDR2 SMNVEV (reference sequence). The CDR3 consists of 13 residues. Here the CDR3 DNA reads TGTGCCAGCAGTGGCCCGGGAGCGGATACGCAGTATTTT. The encoded protein is CASSGPGADTQYF.

In this sample, this clonotype turned up once. The chain has TRBV5-4 and TRBJ2-1, with 8 bases that match TRBD2. The CDR3 is made up of 19 amino acids. Unmatched junction bases numbered 12, after V lost 1 base and J lost 0 bases. Per germline, CDR1 SGHNT and CDR2 YYREEE (reference sequence). The CDR3 nucleotides are TGTGCCAGCAGCTTGAGTATGAGAACGGGGGGGAGCTCCTACAATGAGCAGTTCTTC. This gives the protein CASSLSMRTGGSSYNEQFF.

J is TRBJ1-1 and V is TRBV14; no firm D call. V dropped 4 bases and J dropped 1 base, with 13 bases sitting between them. Per germline, CDR1 SGHDN and CDR2 FVKESK. This CDR3 comprises 15 residues. This chain's CDR3 is CASSPSPNWNTEAFF. As DNA, the CDR3 is TGTGCCAGCAGCCCCTCACCTAACTGGAACACTGAAGCTTTCTTT.

V usage is TRBV7-2 and J usage is TRBJ2-7; D is undetermined. V lost 4 bases to trimming and J lost 6 bases, with 16 bases between them. Germline loops: CDR1 SGHTA, CDR2 FQGNSA. The length of the CDR3 is 14 residues. CDR3 sequence (DNA): TGTGCCAGCAGCTCGGACCAATTAACCGTCGAGCAGTACTTC. Translation: CASSSDQLTVEQYF.

This sequence joins TRBV6-2 or TRBV6-3 and TRBJ1-2; 10 bases are a match to TRBD1. The germline V gene has CDR1 MNHEY and CDR2 SVGEGT. This CDR3 is 18 amino acids long. J lost 2 bases, V lost 6 bases, and 15 bases had no gene match. The CDR3 loop reads CASSLPRDRGWANYGYTF. The DNA of the CDR3 is TGTGCCAGCAGCCTTCCCCGGGACAGGGGATGGGCGAACTATGGCTACACCTTC.

The table lists this clonotype with a few counts. The V and J genes are TRBV11-1 and TRBJ2-6, with a weak D call TRBD1 (5 bases). Between the trimmed V and J ends, which lost 2 bases and 4 bases, there was a span of 21 bases. Germline V CDR1 and CDR2: SGHAT, FQDESV (reference sequence). This CDR3 is built from 19 residues. The CDR3 sequence is CASSLLGQGALYGANVLTF. The CDR3 nucleotides read TGTGCCAGCAGCTTACTGGGCCAGGGTGCCTTATACGGGGCCAACGTCCTGACTTTC.

This clonotype appeared many times. J is TRBJ2-1 and V is TRBV20-1, with 9 bases aligning to TRBD1. The CDR3 is 15 residues long. The V segment lost 0 bases and the J segment 3 bases; nucleotides outside the gene matches: 3. Germline values: CDR1 DFQATT, CDR2 SNEGSKA (reference sequence). DNA for the CDR3: TGCAGTGCTAGAGATCGGACAGGGGTCTACAATGAGCAGTTCTTC. This translates into CSARDRTGVYNEQFF.

This clonotype has at least ten counts. The rearrangement joins TRBV12-3 or TRBV12-4 to TRBJ2-2, with D hard to call. This CDR3 is 14 amino acids long. V shed 5 bases and J shed 3 bases, with 10 bases lying between them. The CDR3 protein is CASSLDSYTGELFF. The CDR3 nucleotides are TGTGCCAGCAGTCTAGACTCATACACCGGGGAGCTGTTTTTT.

This clonotype was seen at least ten times. The genes are TRBV18 and TRBJ2-4; tentatively, D is TRBD1 (6 bases). Germline CDR1 and CDR2: KGHSH and LQKENI. This CDR3 has 16 residues. Trimming removed 2 bases from V and 0 bases from J, with 11 bases in between. In nucleotides, the CDR3 is TGTGCCAGCTCACCAGCGCAGGGGCTAGCCAAAAACATTCAGTACTTC. Residues: CASSPAQGLAKNIQYF.

This clonotype was seen at least ten times. The rearrangement uses TRBV4-1 and TRBJ1-1; D possibly corresponds to TRBD1 (5 bases). This CDR3 is built from 19 residues. Germline V gene lookup returns CDR1 MGHRA and CDR2 YSYEKL. V was clipped by 0 bases and J by 4 bases, with 24 bases between them. The CDR3 nucleotides are TGCGCCAGCAGCCAAGATACGCTTGGGGCCGCCGCTCTTAGCACTGAAGCTTTCTTT. Translated: CASSQDTLGAAALSTEAFF.